Sequencing of this T cell receptor (beta chain) was carried out in a study of blood T cell repertoires in COVID-19. Assay: immunoSEQ multiplex PCR; the TCRdb copy retains only in-frame clones and omits some. The sample holds 150,000 to 180,000 clones, roughly nine tenths seen once. Germline V gene lookup returns CDR1 MNHEY and CDR2 SVGAGI. The CDR3 is made up of 13 amino acids. The V end lost 7 bases, the J end lost 0 bases, and 9 bases lay between the germline ends. The V and J genes are TRBV6-5 and TRBJ1-1; D not certain. The TCR comes from a man aged 50 to 60 with acute or convalescent COVID-19. Sequencing was carried out using peripheral blood. CDR3 nucleotide sequence: TGTGCCAGCACAAGAACACTGAACACTGAAGCTTTCTTT. Encoded protein: CASTRTLNTEAFF.